These 23 T cell receptor beta chains originate from one sample sequenced in a study of T cell responses to AZD1222 COVID-19 vaccine. Generated by immunoSEQ multiplex PCR, the TCRdb table keeps only in-frame clones and is missing some. This sample has 150,000 or so clones, with about 89% found just once. The sample consisted of peripheral blood, taken 28 days after the second AZD1222 dose. These receptors all come from an adult who received the AZD1222 COVID-19 vaccine.

This chain joins TRBV7-2 and TRBJ2-3, with D maybe TRBD2 (6 bases). Germline values: CDR1 SGHTA, CDR2 FQGNSA. The CDR3 runs 17 residues. Trimming took off 5 bases at V and 2 bases at J, with 20 bases between the two ends. The CDR3 loop is CASSPQSGVAATDTQYF. In nucleotides, the CDR3 is TGTGCCAGCAGCCCCCAATCGGGGGTAGCGGCCACAGATACGCAGTATTTT.

The V call is TRBV6-5, the J call TRBJ1-5; a possible D gene is TRBD1 (6 bases). The length of the CDR3 is 13 residues. V was trimmed by 5 bases and J by 7 bases, leaving 12 bases between them. The V gene's germline CDR1 is MNHEY and CDR2 SVGAGI. CDR3 in DNA: TGTGCCAGCAGTAAAAACAGGGTGCAGCCCCAGCATTTT. Its translation: CASSKNRVQPQHF.

The rearrangement links TRBV7-8 to TRBJ1-3; D is ambiguous. Between the trimmed V and J ends, which lost 5 bases and 4 bases, there was a span of 21 bases. The CDR3 is 17 amino acids. The germline V gene has CDR1 SGHVS and CDR2 FQNEAQ. In DNA, the CDR3 is TGTGCCAGCAGCGGCGGCCTCCATCGATCTGGCGGAAACACCATATATTTT. It encodes CASSGGLHRSGGNTIYF. Together with reference TRBV7-8 and TRBJ1-3, the CDR3 gives the full variable domain: GAGVSQSPRYKVAKRGQDVALRCDPISGHVSLFWYQQALGQGPEFLTYFQNEAQLDKSGLPSDRFFAERPEGSVSTLKIQRTQQEDSAVYLCASSGGLHRSGGNTIYFGEGSWLTVV.

The chain links TRBV7-6 to TRBJ1-2, with TRBD1 matching over 9 bases. CDR1 is SGHVS, CDR2 FNYEAQ, per germline. This CDR3 has 14 residues. The J segment lost 8 bases and the V segment lost 2 bases, leaving 6 bases of the junction unmatched. The CDR3, as DNA: TGTGCCAGCAGCTTAACGGGACAGGGTAACGGCTACACCTTC. This codes for CASSLTGQGNGYTF. Looking up the rest from reference TRBV7-6 and TRBJ1-2 gives the full variable domain: GAGVSQSPRYKVTKRGQDVALRCDPISGHVSLYWYRQALGQGPEFLTYFNYEAQQDKSGLPNDRFSAERPEGSISTLTIQRTEQRDSAMYRCASSLTGQGNGYTFGSGTRLTVV.

The V gene is TRBV19, the J gene TRBJ2-7; D remains ambiguous. CDR3 length equals 13 residues. V dropped 9 bases and J dropped 3 bases, with 15 bases sitting between them. Germline CDR1 LNHDA, CDR2 SQIVND (reference sequence). The DNA for the CDR3 is TGTGCCAGCAAAGCATCGGGCCGCTACGAGCAGTACTTC. Residues: CASKASGRYEQYF. Supplemented by reference TRBV19 and TRBJ2-7, the full variable domain reads DGGITQSPKYLFRKEGQNVTLSCEQNLNHDAMYWYRQDPGQGLRLIYYSQIVNDFQKGDIAEGYSVSREKKESFPLTVTSAQKNPTAFYLCASKASGRYEQYFGPGTRLTVT.

V is TRBV19 and J is TRBJ2-3, with D unresolved. Looked up from germline, CDR1 is LNHDA and CDR2 is SQIVND (reference sequence). The CDR3 runs 14 residues. Trimming pared 4 bases from V and 2 bases from J, leaving 10 bases between. The CDR3 DNA follows: TGTGCCAGTAGTACCCGCGGTTACACAGATACGCAGTATTTT. It specifies CASSTRGYTDTQYF.

The V call is TRBV2, the J call TRBJ2-2; D is uncertain. The CDR3 length is 13 residues. Deletions cut 4 bases from V and 6 bases from J, with 9 bases between. CDR1 and CDR2 (germline): SNHLY, FYNNEI. The CDR3 DNA reads TGTGCCAGCAGTGGGACCCTTGCCGGGGAGCTGTTTTTT. As protein: CASSGTLAGELFF.

The chain has TRBV9 and TRBJ1-3; TRBD1 might be the D (5 bases). The CDR3 is 18 amino acids. Between the trimmed V and J ends, which lost 1 base and 0 bases, there was a span of 17 bases. Germline lookup yields CDR1 SGDLS and CDR2 YYNGEE. CDR3 loop: CASSVILGAIHSGNTIYF. CDR3 DNA sequence: TGTGCCAGCAGCGTAATCTTAGGGGCGATACACTCTGGAAACACCATATATTTT.

CDR3 loop: CASSPSLAGGKETQYF. The CDR3 DNA reads TGTGCCAGCTCACCAAGCCTAGCGGGGGGTAAAGAGACCCAGTACTTC. The chain joins TRBV18 to TRBJ2-5; 11 bases line up with TRBD2. Germline assignment: CDR1 KGHSH and CDR2 LQKENI. V shed 2 bases, J shed 3 bases, and the junction held 5 bases outside the gene matches. The length of the CDR3 is 16 residues. The variable domain in full, completed from reference TRBV18 and TRBJ2-5, reads NAGVMQNPRHLVRRRGQEARLRCSPMKGHSHVYWYRQLPEEGLKFMVYLQKENIIDESGMPKERFSAEFPKEGPSILRIQQVVRGDSAAYFCASSPSLAGGKETQYFGPGTRLLVL.

The J gene is TRBJ2-2, the V gene TRBV6-2 or TRBV6-3; D is unresolved. CDR3 size: 13 residues. Per the germline V gene, CDR1 is MNHEY and CDR2 is SVGEGT. The V and J ends lost 6 bases and 7 bases respectively, with 12 bases between them. CDR3 nucleotides: TGTGCCAGCAGCCTCCTGGTTGGCGGGGAGCTGTTTTTT. Residues: CASSLLVGGELFF.

CDR3 coding DNA: TGTGCCAGTAGTATTGGGCAGGGATTTTCCACAGATACGCAGTATTTT. It translates to CASSIGQGFSTDTQYF. V gene TRBV19 combines with J gene TRBJ2-3; possibly TRBD1 for D (5 bases). The CDR3 runs to 16 residues. The V and J ends lost 3 bases and 2 bases respectively, with 15 bases between them. CDR1 is LNHDA and CDR2 is SQIVND in the germline V gene (reference sequence).

This chain connects TRBV5-4 to TRBJ1-6, with 7 bases that match TRBD1. Germline V gives CDR1 SGHNT, CDR2 YYREEE (reference sequence). V lost 9 bases to trimming and J lost 3 bases; unmatched junction nucleotides: 9. The CDR3 is 15 residues long. Written as DNA, the CDR3 is TGTGCCACCATAGGGGGCCCCAACTATAATTCACCCCTCCACTTT. Translating gives CATIGGPNYNSPLHF.

The V and J genes are TRBV7-3 and TRBJ1-1; no reliable D call. CDR1 and CDR2 (germline): SGHTA, FQGTGA. V lost 5 bases to trimming and J lost 4 bases, with 17 bases between them. The CDR3 runs to 15 residues. The CDR3 reads CASSPPPFAGTEAFF. The CDR3 DNA reads TGTGCCAGCAGCCCCCCACCCTTTGCGGGCACTGAAGCTTTCTTT.

The rearrangement uses TRBV13 and TRBJ2-7, with TRBD2 matching 11 bases. The V gene's germline CDR1 is PRHDT and CDR2 FYEKMQ (reference sequence). The CDR3 loop spans 16 amino acids. V lost 5 bases to trimming and J lost 0 bases; unmatched junction nucleotides: 6. The DNA for the CDR3 is TGTGCCAGCAGCCCCGAGACTAGCGGGGTCTCCTACGAGCAGTACTTC. Translating it yields CASSPETSGVSYEQYF.

The chain employs TRBV18 and TRBJ1-5; 9 nucleotides align to TRBD1. CDR1 is KGHSH, CDR2 LQKENI, per germline. V dropped 2 bases and J dropped 6; count of bases not matched to a gene: 8. This CDR3 is 16 amino acids long. Here the CDR3 DNA reads TGTGCCAGCTCACCAGCCCGGGACAGGGCCAGTCAGCCCCAGCATTTT. This codes for CASSPARDRASQPQHF.

A single count supports this clone. The rearrangement links TRBV6-5 to TRBJ1-1; no reliable D call. Germline CDR1 reads MNHEY; CDR2 reads SVGAGI. The CDR3 runs 13 residues. V was cut by 0 bases and J by 5 bases, with 7 bases left in between. The CDR3, as DNA: TGTGCCAGCAGTTACTCGAAAGGGACTGAAGCTTTCTTT. It translates to CASSYSKGTEAFF.

The chain combines TRBV12-5 with TRBJ2-1; tentative D call: TRBD2 (5 bases). The V end lost 0 bases, the J end lost 4 bases, and 7 bases lay between the germline ends. The germline V gene has CDR1 LGHNT and CDR2 FRNRAP. The CDR3 loop spans 14 amino acids. This chain's CDR3 is CASGLVAEYNEQFF. The CDR3 DNA reads TGTGCTAGTGGTTTGGTAGCGGAATACAATGAGCAGTTCTTC.

The V gene is TRBV12-1, the J gene TRBJ2-7; the DNA was not used to check the table's D call, TRBD2. TRBV12-1 represents a pseudogene. This CDR3 is 19 amino acids long. This CDR3 is CASSSYSRTSGSISYEQYF. The CDR3 DNA sequence: TGTGCCAGCAGCTCATATTCCCGTACTAGCGGGAGTATCTCCTACGAGCAGTACTTC.

By share, this clone counts as medium-sized (0.01 to 0.1%). The gene calls are TRBV9 and TRBJ1-4, with D tentatively TRBD1 (5 bases). V lost 2 bases and J 7 bases, leaving 12 bases between the germline ends. The germline V gene has CDR1 SGDLS and CDR2 YYNGEE. This CDR3 has 14 amino acids. DNA for the CDR3: TGTGCCAGCAGCGTGGGCAGGGAGGGTGAAAAACTGTTTTTT. Translating gives CASSVGREGEKLFF.

This clone was counted once. The J gene is TRBJ1-1, the V gene TRBV24-1; D not certain. The CDR3 consists of 15 residues. Per the germline V gene, CDR1 is KGHDR and CDR2 is SFDVKD. Trimming pared 5 bases from V and 3 bases from J, leaving 15 bases between. The DNA for the CDR3 is TGTGCCACCAGTGTTTGGGGAGAGAGGGACACTGAAGCTTTCTTT. It yields the protein CATSVWGERDTEAFF.

The rearrangement uses TRBV4-1 and TRBJ1-5, with a tentative D call TRBD1 (5 bases). V lost 4 bases and J lost 7, with 14 bases in between. This CDR3 region has 14 residues. The V gene's germline CDR1 is MGHRA and CDR2 YSYEKL. CDR3 residues: CASSLGAEVQPQHF. Written as DNA, the CDR3 is TGCGCCAGCAGCCTAGGGGCTGAAGTCCAGCCCCAGCATTTT.

This chain uses TRBV30 with TRBJ1-1, with TRBD1 matching over 10 bases. Germline V lookup: CDR1 GTSNPN, CDR2 SVGIG (reference sequence). The trim removed 0 bases at V and 6 bases at J, leaving 10 bases unmatched. The CDR3 is 16 amino acids. In DNA, the CDR3 is TGTGCCTGGAGTGTAGGGACAGGGGTTCGGTACTCTGAAGCTTTCTTT. Translating gives CAWSVGTGVRYSEAFF. Full variable domain (missing parts from reference TRBV30 and TRBJ1-1): SQTIHQWPATLVQPVGSPLSLECTVEGTSNPNLYWYRQAAGRGLQLLFYSVGIGQISSEVPQNLSASRPQDRQFILSSKKLLLSDSGFYLCAWSVGTGVRYSEAFFGQGTRLTVV.

This chain links TRBV6-1 with TRBJ1-6; D uncertain. Germline CDR1 reads MNHNS; CDR2 reads SASEGT. The CDR3 consists of 11 residues. Trimming left V 1 base short and J 10 bases short, with 2 bases between. In DNA form, the CDR3 reads TGTGCCAGCAGTGAAGTCTCACCCCTCCACTTT. This translates into CASSEVSPLHF.